The 17 T cell receptor beta chains given below trace back to one sample, sequenced in a study of tumor-infiltrating lymphocytes in primary liver carcinoma. Researchers generated TCR beta cDNA from about 450 ng of total RNA, relying on a constant-region primer. Investigators got TCR beta libraries out of three nested multiplex PCR rounds, done with slightly modified ARM-PCR. Rounds one and two of PCR, each of about 10 cycles, were primed with TRBV1-TRBV30 forward primers and a C-beta reverse primer. TCRdb re-called the multiplex PCR reads through MiXCR, storing one row per CDR3 protein. The sample records roughly 100,000 distinct CDR3 sequences, roughly 80% being singletons. The source material, about 18-31 mg of unsorted bulk tissue, was used to co-extract RNA and DNA. The specimen was liver tumor tissue from sampling region 3. Subset given: tumor region T3, left-lateral pole. The receptor source for this set is a man in his forties or fifties with primary liver carcinoma and hepatitis B virus infection.

The V and J genes are TRBV6-2 or TRBV6-3 and TRBJ1-5; D may be TRBD1 (5 bases). Deletions cut 8 bases from V and 4 bases from J, with 21 bases between. CDR3 length equals 16 residues. Per germline, CDR1 MNHEY and CDR2 SVGEGT. CDR3 region: CASGHTGQPANQPQHF. The CDR3 bases are TGTGCCAGCGGTCATACAGGCCAGCCAGCGAATCAGCCCCAGCATTTT.

On this clonotype itself: Compared with germline, one end of the junction differs, possibly owing to a read error. The chain links TRBV6-6 to TRBJ1-3; 9 bases line up with TRBD1. The CDR3 totals 14 residues. Germline loops: CDR1 MNHNY, CDR2 SVGAGI (reference sequence). For the CDR3, the DNA is TGTGCCAGTAGTCTGACAGGGGGTGGAAACATCATATATTTT. Translation: CASSLTGGGNIIYF.

This clonotype is labeled as medium-sized. The chain employs TRBV29-1 and TRBJ2-5; 10 bases agree with TRBD1. The CDR3 length is 13 residues. Per germline, CDR1 SQVTM and CDR2 ANQGSEA. V was pared by 7 bases and J by 4 bases, with 6 bases of the junction left unmatched. The CDR3: CSGQGAKVETQYF. CDR3 nucleotides: TGCAGCGGACAGGGGGCGAAAGTAGAGACCCAGTACTTC.

About this clonotype itself: Relative to the germline gene, one junction end is altered; a read error may explain this. V usage is TRBV6-2 or TRBV6-3 and J usage is TRBJ2-3, with TRBD2 matching over 7 bases. The CDR3 extends over 17 amino acids. Germline V gives CDR1 MNHEY, CDR2 SVGEGT. The CDR3 bases are TGTGCCAGTACTGGGACTATCGGGAGGTATAGCACAGATACCCAGTATTTT. Encoded protein: CASTGTIGRYSTDTQYF.

In the case of this clonotype: This sequence may be a read error, since a much larger clone differs from it by one base. The conserved closing phenylalanine or tryptophan is absent in this CDR3, likely reflecting a read error. The chain carries TRBV7-9 and TRBJ2-7, with D perhaps being TRBD1 or TRBD2 (5 bases each). The CDR3 sequence is 16 residues long. Trimming took 0 bases from V and 0 from J, leaving 12 bases between them. The germline CDR1 and CDR2 sequences are SEHNR and FQNEAQ (reference sequence). The CDR3: CASSLATGRDSYEQYL. The CDR3 coding sequence is TGTGCCAGCAGCTTAGCAACAGGTCGGGACTCCTACGAGCAGTACTTA.

About this clonotype itself: The conserved final phenylalanine or tryptophan is absent from the CDR3, which likely points to a read error. This chain's CDR3 is CASNPGLAGTDPQYC. CDR3 bases: TGTGCCAGCAACCCAGGACTAGCGGGGACAGATCCGCAGTATTGT. This chain connects TRBV6-5 to TRBJ2-3; 12 bases fit TRBD2. In germline, CDR1 is MNHEY, CDR2 SVGAGI. This CDR3 has 15 amino acids.

Of note for this clonotype: The CDR3 end shows no conserved phenylalanine or tryptophan, and so a read error is likely. The chain joins TRBV29-1 to TRBJ2-2; no reliable D call. The V end lost 4 bases, the J end lost 4 bases, and 4 bases lay between the germline ends. Germline-derived CDR1 and CDR2 are SQVTM and ANQGSEA. CDR3 length: 11 amino acids. The CDR3 loop reads CSVGPTGELFS. The CDR3 DNA reads as TGCAGCGTTGGACCCACCGGGGAGCTGTTTTCT.

The chain uses TRBV6-6 and TRBJ1-5; 7 bases match TRBD1. Germline CDR1 reads MNHNY; CDR2 reads SVGAGI (reference sequence). There are 16 residues in the CDR3. The CDR3 loop is CVSSYGDRVSNQPQHF. CDR3 nucleotide sequence: TGTGTCAGTAGTTACGGCGACAGGGTGAGCAATCAGCCCCAGCATTTT.

Remarks on this clonotype: Sequence at one end of the junction differs from germline and may be a read error. The rearrangement links TRBV29-1 to TRBJ1-1; D is perhaps TRBD1 (5 bases). Germline lookup yields CDR1 SQVTM and CDR2 ANQGSEA. The CDR3 is 15 amino acids. CDR3 in DNA: TGCAGCGTTGCGGCAGGGCGGGGAACGAACACTGAATCTTTCTTT. Its translation is CSVAAGRGTNTESFF.

The J gene is TRBJ2-1, the V gene TRBV10-1; 11 bases line up with TRBD2. Germline CDR1 WNHNN, CDR2 SYGVQD (reference sequence). The CDR3 sequence is 15 residues long. CDR3 nucleotides: TGCACCTGCAGTGCACTAGCGGGAGCGCCCAATGAGCAGTTCTTC. This codes for CTCSALAGAPNEQFF.

About this clonotype: The junction differs from germline at one of its ends, possibly a read error. The chain has TRBV6-2 or TRBV6-3 and TRBJ2-2; possible D gene TRBD2, 6 bases. The germline CDR1 and CDR2 sequences are MNHEY and SVGEGT. The CDR3 is 16 amino acids. Here the CDR3 DNA reads TGTGCCTGCACCGGCGGGGCGGCTACCAACACCGGGGAGTTGTTTTTT. Its protein product is CACTGGAATNTGELFF.

This clonotype was seen just once. The chain links TRBV28 to TRBJ2-1; D unresolved. Germline CDR1 is MDHEN and CDR2 is SYDVKM. The length of the CDR3 is 13 residues. Trimming shortened V by 8 bases and J by 6 bases, and 14 bases separated the two germline ends. The CDR3, as DNA: TGTGCCAGCTGGGTACTGTGGGGCAATGAGCAGTTCTTC. Protein: CASWVLWGNEQFF.

About this clonotype itself: An end of the junction does not agree with germline; a read error may underlie this. V usage is TRBV11-2 and J usage is TRBJ2-6; tentatively, D is TRBD1 (6 bases). This CDR3 is built from 21 residues. The germline gives CDR1 SGHAT, CDR2 FQNNGV. The CDR3 here is CASSMGRDRRISLSEANVLTF. Here the CDR3 DNA reads TGTGCCAGTAGCATGGGGCGAGACAGGCGCATTTCCCTCTCTGAGGCCAACGTCCTGACTTTC.

To note about this clonotype: An end of the junction does not agree with germline; a read error may underlie this. V usage is TRBV6-5 and J usage is TRBJ1-4; D remains unclear. The germline V gene encodes CDR1 MNHEY and CDR2 SVGAGI. This CDR3 is built from 14 residues. The CDR3 DNA reads TGTGCCAGCAGATTGATTGCAACTAACGAAAAACTGTTTTTT. Its protein is CASRLIATNEKLFF.

As regards this clonotype: Lacking the conserved final phenylalanine or tryptophan, this CDR3 likely reflects a read error. The limits of the CDR3 on the DNA are not certain, so only TCRdb's listed CDR3 is given. The chain carries TRBV7-3 and TRBJ2-1; the D call in the table, TRBD2, was not verified against the DNA. The CDR3 length is 15 residues, termini included. The V gene's germline CDR1 is SGHTA and CDR2 FQGTGA. The CDR3 reads CASSSGLAGWGEQFL.

The V gene is TRBV6-5, the J gene TRBJ2-2; possibly TRBD1 for D (6 bases). This CDR3 region has 12 residues. Germline CDR1 MNHEY, CDR2 SVGAGI. Trimming removed 9 bases from V and 9 bases from J, with 14 bases in between. CDR3 protein: CASKAGARELFF. The CDR3 region has the DNA TGTGCCAGTAAGGCAGGGGCCAGGGAGCTGTTTTTT.

Points on this clonotype: One end of the junction does not line up with germline, which may come from a read error. This rearrangement joins TRBV5-6 to TRBJ1-6; no definite D call. The CDR3 extends over 15 amino acids. CDR1 is SGHDT, CDR2 YYEEEE, per germline. Written as DNA, the CDR3 is TGTGCCAGCAGCCTAAGGACTCCAGTGAACTCACCCCTCCGCTTT. Protein sequence: CASSLRTPVNSPLRF.